The 8 T cell receptor beta chains presented below share a single source sample, sequenced in a study of shared clonotypes between healthy human individuals. Sequencing was performed with immunoSEQ multiplex PCR; in TCRdb, only in-frame clones are kept and a portion is missing. Among about 2.2 million clones, 80% to 95% were seen once, and the ten largest hold more than 1.5%. Only CD45RO-negative cells positively selected for CCR7 counted as naive CD8 cells, so terminally differentiated effector memory CD45RA+ cells were excluded. The source material was naive CD8+ T cells from PBMCs. The receptor set was obtained from a man aged 18-30 years in good health. Some clones in this sample may be carry-over from other donors' samples.

The chain joins TRBV6-1 to TRBJ2-7; D is perhaps TRBD1 or TRBD2 (5 bases each). The CDR3 loop spans 12 amino acids. Germline V gene lookup returns CDR1 MNHNS and CDR2 SASEGT. The V and J ends lost 10 bases and 6 bases respectively, with 16 bases between them. CDR3 sequence reads: CATLGALGEQYF. CDR3 DNA sequence: TGTGCCACTCTCGGGGCTCTGGGCGAGCAGTACTTC.

The genes are TRBV27 and TRBJ2-3; TRBD2 aligns across 7 bases. V was pared by 6 bases and J by 3 bases, with 12 bases of the junction left unmatched. Germline lookup yields CDR1 MNHEY and CDR2 SMNVEV (reference sequence). This CDR3 is 16 amino acids long. The CDR3 nucleotides read TGTGCCAGCAGCAATAAAACAGTAGCGGGTACAGATACGCAGTATTTT. This encodes CASSNKTVAGTDTQYF.

The J gene is TRBJ2-5, the V gene TRBV28; no firm D call. Per the germline V gene, CDR1 is MDHEN and CDR2 is SYDVKM. The CDR3 runs to 13 residues. Trimming removed 5 bases at V and 3 bases at J, with 10 bases between. The CDR3 DNA is TGTGCCAGCAGTCTCACCCGGAAAGAGACCCAGTACTTC. This sequence encodes CASSLTRKETQYF.

The chain joins TRBV5-4 to TRBJ1-2, with a possible D match to TRBD1 (6 bases). Trimming stripped 4 bases from V and 7 bases from J, with 20 bases between. The V gene's germline CDR1 is SGHNT and CDR2 YYREEE (reference sequence). The CDR3 consists of 15 residues. As DNA, the CDR3 is TGTGCCAGCAGCCCTCACGTCGGGGGGGGCGGTGGCTACACCTTC. Its protein is CASSPHVGGGGGYTF.

The chain joins TRBV7-9 to TRBJ1-3; no clear D. The CDR3 has 16 amino acids. V was trimmed by 5 bases and J by 0 bases, leaving 14 bases between them. Germline CDR1 reads SEHNR; CDR2 reads FQNEAQ (reference sequence). The DNA of the CDR3 is TGTGCCAGCAGCCCCGGCGACGGGAGCTCTGGAAACACCATATATTTT. Its protein product is CASSPGDGSSGNTIYF.

CDR3 loop: CASSLGRKVYEQYF. DNA for the CDR3: TGTGCCAGCAGTTTGGGCAGAAAGGTCTACGAGCAGTACTTC. The V and J genes are TRBV27 and TRBJ2-7; D gene uncertain. The V end lost 3 bases, the J end lost 3 bases, and 12 bases lay between the germline ends. The CDR3 consists of 14 residues. The germline V gene has CDR1 MNHEY and CDR2 SMNVEV (reference sequence).

The chain employs TRBV27 and TRBJ2-7, with a possible D match to TRBD2 (6 bases). Germline lookup yields CDR1 MNHEY and CDR2 SMNVEV (reference sequence). V shed 0 bases and J shed 3 bases, with 12 bases lying between them. This CDR3 has 15 residues. The CDR3 bases are TGTGCCAGCAGTTTATCGGGACGGGGGAACTACGAGCAGTACTTC. It translates to CASSLSGRGNYEQYF.

This clone is a singleton in its sample. This chain connects TRBV27 to TRBJ2-1; no clear D gene. From germline, CDR1 is MNHEY and CDR2 SMNVEV (reference sequence). The CDR3 is made up of 15 amino acids. V dropped 2 bases and J dropped 0 bases, with 8 bases sitting between them. The CDR3 region has the DNA TGTGCCAGCAGTTTAGTTCCCGCCTCCTACAATGAGCAGTTCTTC. This gives the protein CASSLVPASYNEQFF.